These T cell receptor beta chains were read from a single sample in a study of blood T cells in healthy people across ages. MiXCR, run by TCRdb on the 5' RACE reads, gives a single entry per CDR3 protein. Among around 1,100,000 distinct CDR3 sequences listed, 35% to 45% were seen once. Sequencing input: blood. Every receptor here comes from a man between 18 and 35 years old in good health. The CDR3 runs from the conserved cysteine through the conserved F or W.

j_call v_call cdr3_aa
TRBJ2-5 TRBV4-2 CASSQDGDNQETQYF
TRBJ1-2 TRBV27 CASSFSGASAPYGYTF
TRBJ2-1 TRBV7-2 CASSLASGVFNEQFF
TRBJ1-2 TRBV4-1 CASSQDRALDRAGYTF
TRBJ2-2 TRBV20-1 CSARRDRGDTGELFF
TRBJ1-4 TRBV4-1 CASNLQGAGEKLFF
TRBJ1-1 TRBV20-1 CSARGSSGNTEAFF
TRBJ2-5 TRBV7-2 CASSSSGLQETQYF
TRBJ1-3 TRBV6-1 CASSEDFGNTIYF
TRBJ1-4 TRBV20-1 CSARTGAVREKLFF
TRBJ2-3 TRBV6-2/TRBV6-3 CASSYSTRTSGGYRPDRARDTRYF
TRBJ1-4 TRBV14 CASSQVTGYGVDEKLFF
TRBJ2-3 TRBV3-1 CASSQGTPGDTQYF
TRBJ1-5 TRBV27 CASSPYGTASNQPQHF
TRBJ1-1 TRBV4-3 CASSQARTDTEAFF